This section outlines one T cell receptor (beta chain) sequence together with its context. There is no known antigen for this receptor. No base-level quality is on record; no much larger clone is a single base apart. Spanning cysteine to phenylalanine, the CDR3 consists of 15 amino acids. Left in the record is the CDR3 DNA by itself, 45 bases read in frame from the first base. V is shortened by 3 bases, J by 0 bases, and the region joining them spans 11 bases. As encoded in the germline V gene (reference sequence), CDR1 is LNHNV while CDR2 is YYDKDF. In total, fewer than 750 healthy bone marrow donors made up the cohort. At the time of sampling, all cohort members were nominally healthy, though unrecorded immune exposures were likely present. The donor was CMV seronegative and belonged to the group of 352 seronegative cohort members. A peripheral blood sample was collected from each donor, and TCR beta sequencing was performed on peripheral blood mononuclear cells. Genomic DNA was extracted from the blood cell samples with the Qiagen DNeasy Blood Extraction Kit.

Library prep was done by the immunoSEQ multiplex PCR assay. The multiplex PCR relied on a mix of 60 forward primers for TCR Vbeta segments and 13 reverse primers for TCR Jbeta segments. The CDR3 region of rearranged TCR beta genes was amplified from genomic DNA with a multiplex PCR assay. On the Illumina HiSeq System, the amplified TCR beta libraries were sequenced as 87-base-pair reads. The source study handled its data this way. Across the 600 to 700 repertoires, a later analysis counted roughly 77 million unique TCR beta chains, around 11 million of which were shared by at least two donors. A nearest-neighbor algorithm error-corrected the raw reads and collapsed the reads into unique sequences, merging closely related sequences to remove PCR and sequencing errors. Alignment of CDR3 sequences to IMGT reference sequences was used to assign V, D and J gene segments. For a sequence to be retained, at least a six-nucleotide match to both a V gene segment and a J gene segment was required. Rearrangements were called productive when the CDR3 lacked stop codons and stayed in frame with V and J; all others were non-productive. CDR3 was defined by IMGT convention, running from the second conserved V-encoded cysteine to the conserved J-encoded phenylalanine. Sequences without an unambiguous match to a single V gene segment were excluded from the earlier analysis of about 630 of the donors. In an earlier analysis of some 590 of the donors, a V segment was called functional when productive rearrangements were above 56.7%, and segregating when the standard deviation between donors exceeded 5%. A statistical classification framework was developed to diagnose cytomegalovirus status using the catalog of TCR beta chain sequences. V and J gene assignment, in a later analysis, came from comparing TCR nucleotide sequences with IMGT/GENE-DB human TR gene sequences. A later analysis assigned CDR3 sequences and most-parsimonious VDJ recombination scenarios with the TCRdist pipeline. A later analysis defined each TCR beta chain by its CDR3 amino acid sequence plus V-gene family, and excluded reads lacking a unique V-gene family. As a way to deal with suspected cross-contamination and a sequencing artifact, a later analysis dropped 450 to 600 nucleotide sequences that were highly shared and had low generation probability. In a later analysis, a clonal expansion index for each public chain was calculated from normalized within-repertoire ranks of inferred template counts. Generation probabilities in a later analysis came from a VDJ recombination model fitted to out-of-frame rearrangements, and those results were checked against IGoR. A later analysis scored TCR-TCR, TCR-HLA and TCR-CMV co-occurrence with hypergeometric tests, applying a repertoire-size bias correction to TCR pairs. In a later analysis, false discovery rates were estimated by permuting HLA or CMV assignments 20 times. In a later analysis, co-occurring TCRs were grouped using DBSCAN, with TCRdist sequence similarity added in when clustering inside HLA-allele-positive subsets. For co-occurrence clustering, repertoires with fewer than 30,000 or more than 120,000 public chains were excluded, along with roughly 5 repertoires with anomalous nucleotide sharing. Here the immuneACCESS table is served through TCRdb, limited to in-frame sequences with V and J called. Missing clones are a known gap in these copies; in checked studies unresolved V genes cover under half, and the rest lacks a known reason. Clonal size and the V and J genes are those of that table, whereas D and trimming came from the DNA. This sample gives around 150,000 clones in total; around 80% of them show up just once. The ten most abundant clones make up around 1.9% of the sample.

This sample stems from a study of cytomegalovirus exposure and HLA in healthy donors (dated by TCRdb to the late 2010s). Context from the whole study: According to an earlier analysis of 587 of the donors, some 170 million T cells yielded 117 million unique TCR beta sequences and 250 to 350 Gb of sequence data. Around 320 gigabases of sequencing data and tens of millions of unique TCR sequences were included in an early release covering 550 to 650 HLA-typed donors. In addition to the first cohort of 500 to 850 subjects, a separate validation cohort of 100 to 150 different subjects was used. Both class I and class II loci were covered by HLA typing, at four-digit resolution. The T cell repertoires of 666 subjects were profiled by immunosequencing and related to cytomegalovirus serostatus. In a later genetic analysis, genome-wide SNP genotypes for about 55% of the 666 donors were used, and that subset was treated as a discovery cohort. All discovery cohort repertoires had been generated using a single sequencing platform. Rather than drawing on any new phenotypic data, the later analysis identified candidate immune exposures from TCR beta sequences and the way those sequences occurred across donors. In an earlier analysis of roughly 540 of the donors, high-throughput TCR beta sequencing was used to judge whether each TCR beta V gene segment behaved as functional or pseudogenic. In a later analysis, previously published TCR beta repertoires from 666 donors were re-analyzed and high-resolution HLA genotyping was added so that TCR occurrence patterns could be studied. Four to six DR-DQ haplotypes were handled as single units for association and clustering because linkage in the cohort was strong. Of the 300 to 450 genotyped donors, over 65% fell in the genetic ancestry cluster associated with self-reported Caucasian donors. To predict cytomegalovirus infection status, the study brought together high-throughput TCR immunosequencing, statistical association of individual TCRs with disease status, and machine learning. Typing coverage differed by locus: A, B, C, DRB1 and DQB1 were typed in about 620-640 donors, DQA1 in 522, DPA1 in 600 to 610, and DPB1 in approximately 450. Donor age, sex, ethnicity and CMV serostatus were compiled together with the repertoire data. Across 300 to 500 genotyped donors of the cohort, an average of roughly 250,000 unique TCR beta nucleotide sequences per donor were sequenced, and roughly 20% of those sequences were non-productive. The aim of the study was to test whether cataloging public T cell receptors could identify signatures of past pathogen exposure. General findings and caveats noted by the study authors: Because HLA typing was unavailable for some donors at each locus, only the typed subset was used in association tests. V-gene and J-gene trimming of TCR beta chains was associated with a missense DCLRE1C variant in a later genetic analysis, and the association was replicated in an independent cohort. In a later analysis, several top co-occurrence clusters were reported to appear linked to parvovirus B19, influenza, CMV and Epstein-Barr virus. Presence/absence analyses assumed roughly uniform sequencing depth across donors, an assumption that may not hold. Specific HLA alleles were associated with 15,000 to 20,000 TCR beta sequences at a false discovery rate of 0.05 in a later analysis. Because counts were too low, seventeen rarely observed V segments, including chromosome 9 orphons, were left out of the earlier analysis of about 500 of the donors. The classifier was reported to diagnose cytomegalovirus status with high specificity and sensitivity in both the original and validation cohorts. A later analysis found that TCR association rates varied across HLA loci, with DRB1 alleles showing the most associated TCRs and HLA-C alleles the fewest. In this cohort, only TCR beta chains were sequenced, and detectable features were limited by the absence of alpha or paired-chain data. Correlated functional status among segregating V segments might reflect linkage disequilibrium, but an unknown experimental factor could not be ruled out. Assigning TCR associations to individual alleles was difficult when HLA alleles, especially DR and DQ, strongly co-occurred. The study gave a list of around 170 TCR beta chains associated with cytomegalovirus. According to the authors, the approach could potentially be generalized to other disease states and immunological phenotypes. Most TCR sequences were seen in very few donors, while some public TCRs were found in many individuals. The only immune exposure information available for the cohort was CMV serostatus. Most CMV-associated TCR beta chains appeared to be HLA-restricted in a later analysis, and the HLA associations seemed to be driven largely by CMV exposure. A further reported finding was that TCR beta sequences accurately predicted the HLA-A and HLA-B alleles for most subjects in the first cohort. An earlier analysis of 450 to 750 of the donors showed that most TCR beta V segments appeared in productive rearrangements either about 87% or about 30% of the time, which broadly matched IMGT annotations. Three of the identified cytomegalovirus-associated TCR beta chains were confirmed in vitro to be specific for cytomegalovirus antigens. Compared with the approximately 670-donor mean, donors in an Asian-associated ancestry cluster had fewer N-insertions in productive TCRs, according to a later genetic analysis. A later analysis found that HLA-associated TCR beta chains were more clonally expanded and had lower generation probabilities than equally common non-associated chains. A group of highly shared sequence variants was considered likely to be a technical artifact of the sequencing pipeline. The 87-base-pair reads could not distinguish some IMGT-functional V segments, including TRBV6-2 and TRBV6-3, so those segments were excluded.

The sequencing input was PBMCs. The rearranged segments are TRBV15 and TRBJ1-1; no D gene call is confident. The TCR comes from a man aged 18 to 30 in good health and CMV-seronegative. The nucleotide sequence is TGTGCCACCAGCAGCCTGGAGGACTTGAACACTGAAGCTTTCTTT. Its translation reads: CATSSLEDLNTEAFF.